What follows are 12 T cell receptor beta chains derived from one specimen sequenced in a study of prognosis after radiotherapy for stage I lung cancer. Two-round multiplex PCR amplified TCR beta CDR3 from genomic DNA. Gene-specific TRBV and TRBJ primers were used in PCR round one. MiXCR, run by TCRdb on the multiplex PCR reads, gives a single entry per CDR3 protein. The table records around 56,000 distinct CDR3 sequences, about 25% of them present only once. The source material was PBMCs, sampled before or after stereotactic body radiation therapy (not recorded which). The source of these receptors is a donor over 45 with non-small cell lung cancer.

This clonotype was detected once. The CDR3 here is CASSMGAGLSYNEQFF. The CDR3 DNA is TGTGCCAGTAGTATGGGGGCAGGGTTATCCTACAATGAGCAGTTCTTC. The chain combines TRBV19 with TRBJ2-1; tentatively, D is TRBD1 (6 bases). Trimming removed 3 bases from V and 1 base from J, with 13 bases in between. Germline V CDR1 and CDR2: LNHDA, SQIVND (reference sequence). The CDR3 sequence is 16 residues long.

This clonotype was counted between two and nine times. Just one base apart from a much larger clone, this may be a read error. The chain recombines TRBV6-5 with TRBJ1-4; D not resolved. The germline V and J ends were trimmed by 4 bases and 0 bases, with 9 bases remaining between them. Germline CDR1 reads MNHEY; CDR2 reads SVGAGI. The CDR3 is 15 residues long. The CDR3 DNA is TGTGCCAGCAGTTGCTCGAGATCAACTAATGAAAAACTGTTTTTT. Its protein product is CASSCSRSTNEKLFF.

With regard to this clonotype: A read error may explain this, as a much larger clone is one base away. The rearrangement links TRBV7-3 to TRBJ2-3; D is unclear. The CDR3 covers 13 residues. Deletions cut 1 base from V and 2 bases from J, with 4 bases between. Per the germline V gene, CDR1 is SGHTA and CDR2 is FQGTGA. CDR3 in amino acids: CASSLKFTDTQYF. The CDR3 region has the DNA TGTGCCAGCAGCTTAAAATTCACAGATACGCAGTATTTT.

In regard to this clonotype: This may come from a read error, since a much larger clone is one base off. The rearrangement links TRBV6-2 or TRBV6-3 to TRBJ1-4; D is unclear. Trimming stripped 9 bases from V and 4 bases from J, with 21 bases between. Germline V gene lookup returns CDR1 MNHEY and CDR2 SVGEGT. The CDR3 totals 16 residues. CDR3: CARSAPFSALNEKLFF. The DNA for the CDR3 is TGTGCCAGAAGTGCCCCGTTCAGCGCCCTTAATGAAAAACTGTTTTTT.

Note on this clonotype: A junction end diverges from the germline sequence, so it may reflect a read error. This sequence joins TRBV4-3 and TRBJ2-3; 7 bases fit TRBD2. Germline loops: CDR1 LGHNA, CDR2 YSLEER. This CDR3 has 15 amino acids. The CDR3 is CAGSPAGRITDTQYF. The CDR3 nucleotides read TGCGCCGGCAGCCCAGCGGGACGAATCACAGATACGCAGTATTTT.

This clonotype was observed at least ten times. The V and J genes are TRBV30 and TRBJ1-2, with no clear D. The germline V and J ends were trimmed by 7 bases and 6 bases, with 3 bases remaining between them. CDR3 size: 8 residues. The germline V gene has CDR1 GTSNPN and CDR2 SVGIG (reference sequence). This CDR3 reads CALHGYTF. Written as DNA, the CDR3 is TGTGCCTTGCATGGCTACACCTTC.

This clonotype has ten or more counts. This chain uses TRBV7-9 with TRBJ1-4, with 7 nucleotides matching TRBD1. V trimming: 5 bases; J trimming: 7 bases; junction bases outside the gene matches: 13. The CDR3 runs to 16 residues. Looked up from germline, CDR1 is SEHNR and CDR2 is FQNEAQ (reference sequence). CDR3 residues: CASSQQAQGGGEKLFF. The CDR3 DNA reads TGTGCCAGCAGCCAACAAGCCCAGGGGGGAGGTGAAAAACTGTTTTTT.

As regards this clonotype: It may be a read error: a sequence one base away is much more abundant. The chain uses TRBV14 and TRBJ1-2, with D perhaps TRBD1 (6 bases). The CDR3 extends over 13 amino acids. The V gene's germline CDR1 is SGHDN and CDR2 FVKESK. The chain's CDR3 is CASNQLQGMGYTF. The CDR3 bases are TGTGCCAGCAACCAACTCCAGGGGATGGGCTACACCTTC. The full variable domain, rest sourced from reference TRBV14 and TRBJ1-2, is EAGVTQFPSHSVIEKGQTVTLRCDPISGHDNLYWYRRVMGKEIKFLLHFVKESKQDESGMPNNRFLAERTGGTYSTLKVQPAELEDSGVYFCASNQLQGMGYTFGSGTRLTVV.

In this sample, this clonotype turned up many times. J is TRBJ1-2 and V is TRBV3-1, with D unclear. This CDR3 contains 13 residues. Deletions cut 4 bases from V and 0 bases from J, with 6 bases between. CDR1 and CDR2 (germline): LGHDT, YNNKEL (reference sequence). The CDR3 DNA follows: TGTGCCAGCAGCCCGGCAGCTAACTATGGCTACACCTTC. Its protein is CASSPAANYGYTF.

This clonotype was counted at least ten times. The chain has TRBV3-1 and TRBJ2-5; D is perhaps TRBD1 (6 bases). CDR1 is LGHDT, CDR2 YNNKEL, per germline (reference sequence). Trimming shortened V by 4 bases and J by 5 bases, and 17 bases separated the two germline ends. This CDR3 comprises 15 residues. The CDR3 region has the DNA TGTGCCAGCAGCCGCGACCCCATCAGGGGCGAGACCCAGTACTTC. It yields the protein CASSRDPIRGETQYF.

Ten or more counts support this clonotype. The chain carries TRBV6-1 and TRBJ2-5; D may match TRBD1 or TRBD2 (5 bases each). The CDR3 spans 12 residues. Germline CDR1 MNHNS, CDR2 SASEGT. V dropped 7 bases and J dropped 5 bases, with 11 bases sitting between them. The CDR3 loop reads CASTRWGETQYF. CDR3 nucleotide sequence: TGTGCCAGCACCCGGTGGGGGGAGACCCAGTACTTC.

Ten or more counts support this clonotype. The chain joins TRBV20-1 to TRBJ2-3; weak D call: TRBD2 (6 bases). The CDR3 totals 16 residues. The V end was cut by 3 bases, the J end by 5 bases, with 21 bases between. The germline V gene has CDR1 DFQATT and CDR2 SNEGSKA (reference sequence). In DNA, the CDR3 is TGCAGTGCTAGCCAGGCCCGCGCGGGAAATGAAGATACGCAGTATTTT. It translates to CSASQARAGNEDTQYF.